Reported below is one T cell receptor beta chain. Its antigen is as yet unknown. The data originate from a study of identical twins. Germline lookup yields CDR1 GTSNPN and CDR2 SVGIG (reference sequence). The CDR3 contains 12 residues. The V end was cut by 4 bases, the J end by 2 bases, with 9 bases between. Findings of the study overall: Conclusions rested on cross-sectional statistics rather than following the same donors. In zero-insertion analyses, partial confounding could arise from invariant MAIT and iNKT cells. Modelling underestimated the level of out-of-frame TCR alpha sharing observed in monozygotic twins. While abundant cord blood beta clonotypes carried fewer insertions, memory repertoires showed no such pattern.

Via MiXCR, TCRdb re-called the 5' RACE reads, giving one row per CDR3 protein. The repertoire has under 250,000 distinct CDR3 sequences, more than 6.5% of them found once; the top ten carry roughly 2%. In addition, the sample was reused for a study of yellow fever vaccine responses in identical twins.

The receptor's source is a woman aged 18-29 years in good health. Sequencing used memory (CD45RO+) T cells sorted from blood. The chain combines TRBV30 with TRBJ2-7, with D maybe TRBD2 (5 bases). The CDR3 is CAWKTGAYEQYF. CDR3 DNA: TGTGCCTGGAAGACCGGGGCCTACGAGCAGTACTTC. The full variable domain, in which reference TRBV30 and TRBJ2-7 provide the parts outside the CDR3, is SQTIHQWPATLVQPVGSPLSLECTVEGTSNPNLYWYRQAAGRGLQLLFYSVGIGQISSEVPQNLSASRPQDRQFILSSKKLLLSDSGFYLCAWKTGAYEQYFGPGTRLTVT.